The clone carrying this T cell receptor beta chain was seen only a few times. The antigen remains unidentified. Repertoires were generated with immunoSEQ multiplex PCR, while TCRdb's copy carries only in-frame clones and drops some. Of about 46,000 clones detected, around 82% appear once; the ten largest clones hold approximately 20%. The source of the sample is a study of PD-1 blockade in classical Hodgkin lymphoma. In the study overall: Every 2 weeks, patients had 3 mg/kg nivolumab intravenously.

Findings of the study overall: When set against healthy donors, newly diagnosed patients were reported to show lower baseline TCR diversity. Patients with a complete response exhibited baseline diversity comparable to newly diagnosed patients.

All patients experienced relapse after autologous stem cell transplantation, and brentuximab vedotin exposure was variable. Patients' outcomes at their best amounted to complete response, partial response or progressive disease. Per germline, CDR1 SNHLY and CDR2 FYNNEI. Trimming cost V 1 base and J 5 bases, with 9 bases left between them. The CDR3 has 13 residues. The receptor's source is a human donor with classical Hodgkin lymphoma. The V and J genes are TRBV2 and TRBJ2-7, with D maybe TRBD1 (5 bases). This specimen consisted of peripheral blood mononuclear cells (PBMCs), obtained before the second cycle of nivolumab. CDR3 residues: CASSEGQFDEQYF. CDR3 DNA sequence: TGTGCCAGCAGTGAAGGACAGTTCGACGAGCAGTACTTC.